Presented here are 27 T cell receptor beta chains from one specimen sequenced in a study of identical twins. TCRdb processed the 5' RACE reads anew with MiXCR; each CDR3 protein has one entry. This sample has roughly 1.6 million distinct CDR3 sequences, with about 32% found just once. The sample comprised cord blood. Source of these receptors: a newborn girl in good health.

A note on this clonotype: A much larger clone is a single base away; this may be a read error. This chain uses TRBV12-3 or TRBV12-4 with TRBJ2-7; 8 bases line up with TRBD1. V shed 5 bases and J 7 bases; nucleotides not matched to a gene: 13. The CDR3 spans 15 residues. The CDR3 spells CASSPRQGYGNEQYF. The DNA for the CDR3 is TGTGCCAGCAGTCCCCGACAGGGGTACGGAAATGAGCAGTACTTC.

The chain recombines TRBV29-1 with TRBJ2-5; 13 positions match TRBD2. The CDR3 has 15 residues. The germline CDR1 and CDR2 sequences are SQVTM and ANQGSEA. Trimming cost V 7 bases and J 11 bases; bases outside gene matches: 16. CDR3 sequence: CSAHATSGRIGEQYF. CDR3 nucleotides: TGCAGCGCCCACGCGACTAGCGGGAGGATTGGTGAGCAGTACTTC.

This clonotype has a handful of counts. This sequence joins TRBV27 and TRBJ2-4; D is unclear. V lost 7 bases and J 3 bases, leaving 10 bases between the germline ends. CDR3 size: 13 residues. Germline CDR1 MNHEY, CDR2 SMNVEV (reference sequence). CDR3 amino acids: CASTNLGKNIQYF. Written as DNA, the CDR3 is TGTGCCAGCACTAACCTAGGCAAAAACATTCAGTACTTC.

The chain is built from TRBV19 and TRBJ2-5; TRBD1 might be the D (5 bases). Trimming cost V 3 bases and J 4 bases, with 12 bases left between them. CDR1 and CDR2 from the germline V gene are LNHDA and SQIVND (reference sequence). The CDR3 contains 14 residues. The CDR3 bases are TGTGCCAGTAGTATCCTCCCAGGGCGAGAGACCCAGTACTTC. Residues: CASSILPGRETQYF.

This sequence joins TRBV5-1 and TRBJ2-1; 11 bases fit TRBD1. The CDR3 is made up of 18 amino acids. The junction had 19 bases not matched to a gene; V was cut back by 4 bases and J by 10 bases. Per the germline V gene, CDR1 is SGHRS and CDR2 is YFSETQ. The CDR3 reads CASSPRVVGQGARSEQFF. CDR3 in DNA: TGCGCCAGCAGCCCCCGAGTCGTCGGACAGGGGGCCCGGAGCGAGCAGTTCTTC. Combining the CDR3 with reference TRBV5-1 and TRBJ2-1 gives the whole variable domain KAGVTQTPRYLIKTRGQQVTLSCSPISGHRSVSWYQQTPGQGLQFLFEYFSETQRNKGNFPGRFSGRQFSNSRSEMNVSTLELGDSALYLCASSPRVVGQGARSEQFFGPGTRLTVL.

The sample holds a few counts of this clonotype. V usage is TRBV2 and J usage is TRBJ1-1; no reliable D call. V lost 6 bases and J 6 bases, leaving 11 bases between the germline ends. Germline V gene sequence: CDR1 SNHLY, CDR2 FYNNEI. CDR3 length equals 12 residues. CDR3 in amino acids: CASRREISEAFF. In nucleotides, the CDR3 is TGTGCCAGCAGACGGGAGATCTCTGAAGCTTTCTTT.

The rearrangement links TRBV21-1 to TRBJ1-4; the D call in the table, TRBD1, was not verified against the DNA. TRBV21-1 is reported as a pseudogene. This CDR3 is built from 16 residues. CDR3 sequence: CASSKAVVTGGEKLFF. In DNA, the CDR3 is TGTGCCAGCAGCAAAGCGGTTGTGACAGGGGGGGAAAAACTGTTTTTT.

The chain carries TRBV28 and TRBJ1-2; TRBD1 is a possible D gene (6 bases). With 7 bases removed from V and 8 bases from J, the gap between germline ends came to 11 bases. CDR3 size: 11 residues. CDR1 MDHEN and CDR2 SYDVKM come from the germline V gene. The CDR3 sequence is CASNTGYGYTF. The CDR3, as DNA: TGTGCCAGCAATACAGGGTACGGCTACACCTTC.

This clonotype was counted a few times. This rearrangement joins TRBV27 to TRBJ2-1; D is unresolved. CDR3 size: 12 residues. The germline CDR1 and CDR2 sequences are MNHEY and SMNVEV (reference sequence). The V gene lost 6 bases and the J gene lost 7 bases, with 10 bases spanning the gap. The CDR3 region has the DNA TGTGCCAGCAGCAGGCTATCTAATGAGCAGTTCTTC. It yields the protein CASSRLSNEQFF.

Points on this clonotype: With a much larger clone just one base away, this may be a read error. The CDR3 protein is CSALDRAGYTF. The DNA of the CDR3 is TGCAGTGCTCTAGACAGGGCTGGCTACACCTTC. V and J are TRBV20-1 and TRBJ1-2; 7 nucleotides line up with TRBD1. V shed 5 bases, J shed 7 bases, and the junction held 4 bases outside the gene matches. CDR3 length equals 11 residues. CDR1 and CDR2 from the germline V gene are DFQATT and SNEGSKA (reference sequence).

The chain couples TRBV27 to TRBJ2-7; TRBD1 aligns across 7 bases. V was clipped by 6 bases and J by 5 bases; unmatched bases: 7. The germline V gene has CDR1 MNHEY and CDR2 SMNVEV (reference sequence). This CDR3 contains 13 residues. The CDR3 sequence is CASSYRGWNEQYF. CDR3 in DNA: TGTGCCAGCAGCTACAGGGGTTGGAACGAGCAGTACTTC.

This clonotype has a handful of counts. The rearrangement links TRBV12-3 or TRBV12-4 to TRBJ2-3; the match to TRBD1 covers 7 bases. The J segment lost 1 base and the V segment lost 5 bases, leaving 9 bases of the junction unmatched. CDR3 length equals 16 residues. This CDR3 reads CASSKIGQARTDTQYF. CDR3 bases: TGTGCCAGCAGTAAAATAGGACAGGCTCGCACAGATACGCAGTATTTT.

The chain links TRBV18 to TRBJ2-2; 10 bases match TRBD2. After removal of 3 bases from V and 4 bases from J, the junction contained 5 bases not matched to a gene. The CDR3 has 16 amino acids. The germline V gene encodes CDR1 KGHSH and CDR2 LQKENI. As DNA, the CDR3 is TGTGCCAGCTCACCTCTAGCGGGAGAGGTCACCGGGGAGCTGTTTTTT. This codes for CASSPLAGEVTGELFF.

The chain carries TRBV6-5 and TRBJ2-6, with D uncertain. CDR1 and CDR2 from the germline V gene are MNHEY and SVGAGI. The CDR3 is made up of 15 amino acids. Trimming removed 6 bases at V and 4 bases at J, with 13 bases between. CDR3 nucleotides: TGTGCCAGCAGCGACCGTTCATCCGGGGCCAACGTCCTGACTTTC. It is translated as CASSDRSSGANVLTF.

This chain uses TRBV30 with TRBJ2-5, with TRBD2 identical over 15 bases. V trimming: 5 bases; J trimming: 2 bases; junction bases outside the gene matches: 0. This CDR3 contains 14 residues. The germline gives CDR1 GTSNPN, CDR2 SVGIG (reference sequence). CDR3 sequence reads: CAWGLAGGQETQYF. The CDR3 region has the DNA TGTGCCTGGGGACTAGCGGGGGGGCAAGAGACCCAGTACTTC.

The rearrangement links TRBV11-2 to TRBJ2-4; D gene uncertain. Trimming shortened V by 1 base and J by 15 bases, and 25 bases separated the two germline ends. The CDR3 totals 16 residues. CDR1 SGHAT and CDR2 FQNNGV come from the germline V gene. The CDR3 nucleotides read TGTGCCAGCAGCTTAGCTATCCCTGTACCCAAAGAGACCCGGTACTTC. Residues: CASSLAIPVPKETRYF.

CDR3 amino acids: CASSNRGSSNEQYF. The CDR3 DNA reads as TGTGCCAGCTCCAACCGGGGCTCGAGCAATGAGCAGTACTTC. The V gene is TRBV27, the J gene TRBJ2-7, with D possibly called TRBD1 or TRBD2 (5 bases each). CDR1 and CDR2 (germline): MNHEY, SMNVEV (reference sequence). Trimming removed 8 bases at V and 7 bases at J, with 21 bases between. The CDR3 has 14 residues.

The chain has TRBV3-1 and TRBJ1-5; D gene ambiguous. The V gene's germline CDR1 is LGHDT and CDR2 YNNKEL (reference sequence). The length of the CDR3 is 13 residues. The V and J ends lost 4 bases and 9 bases respectively, with 13 bases between them. CDR3 in amino acids: CASSPLVGRPQHF. In DNA form, the CDR3 reads TGTGCCAGCAGCCCCCTTGTGGGTCGGCCCCAGCATTTT.

This clonotype appeared a few times. This chain joins TRBV18 and TRBJ2-7, with a tentative D call TRBD1 (6 bases). CDR3 length equals 12 residues. The V end lost 5 bases, the J end lost 5 bases, and 10 bases lay between the germline ends. In germline, CDR1 is KGHSH, CDR2 LQKENI. CDR3 amino acids: CASSTTGNEQYF. CDR3 in DNA: TGTGCCAGCTCAACTACAGGGAACGAGCAGTACTTC.

This clonotype was picked up a small number of times. The rearrangement uses TRBV7-9 and TRBJ2-1; D is ambiguous. CDR1 is SEHNR, CDR2 FQNEAQ, per germline (reference sequence). The length of the CDR3 is 16 residues. V was cut by 3 bases and J by 2 bases, with 14 bases left in between. The CDR3 region is CASSFSFANPYNEQFF. CDR3 nucleotide sequence: TGTGCCAGCAGCTTCTCTTTCGCGAACCCCTACAATGAGCAGTTCTTC.

The rearrangement links TRBV9 to TRBJ2-7; 12 nucleotides agree with TRBD2. This CDR3 spans 16 amino acids. CDR1 SGDLS and CDR2 YYNGEE come from the germline V gene. V lost 4 bases and J lost 2; bases outside the gene matches: 7. CDR3: CASSPRLAGETYEQYF. CDR3 nucleotide sequence: TGTGCCAGCAGCCCCCGACTAGCGGGGGAGACCTACGAGCAGTACTTC.

The V call is TRBV4-1, the J call TRBJ1-1; a weak D match, TRBD1 (6 bases). The CDR3 loop spans 18 amino acids. Germline CDR1 MGHRA, CDR2 YSYEKL. Deletions cut 1 base from V and 4 bases from J, with 22 bases between. CDR3 region: CASSQGLLWGAGVTEAFF. In nucleotides, the CDR3 is TGCGCCAGCAGCCAAGGGCTTCTATGGGGGGCGGGCGTCACTGAAGCTTTCTTT.

The chain links TRBV25-1 to TRBJ1-4; TRBD1 agrees at 7 bases. V was pared by 6 bases and J by 8 bases, with 9 bases of the junction left unmatched. Germline-derived CDR1 and CDR2 are MGHDK and SYGVNS. The CDR3 length is 14 residues. CDR3 sequence reads: CASSEGGFREKLFF. In DNA, the CDR3 is TGTGCCAGCAGCGAAGGGGGCTTCAGGGAAAAACTGTTTTTT.

This clonotype appeared a few times. The chain couples TRBV20-1 to TRBJ2-1; 8 bases line up with TRBD2. J lost 5 bases, V lost 3 bases, and 9 bases had no gene match. This CDR3 is 15 amino acids long. Germline CDR1 and CDR2: DFQATT and SNEGSKA (reference sequence). The CDR3 DNA reads as TGCAGTGCTAGTTCGAGCGGGAGAGGAGACAATGAGCAGTTCTTC. Encoded protein: CSASSSGRGDNEQFF.

A few counts support this clonotype. The chain uses TRBV6-1 and TRBJ2-3; TRBD1 agrees at 7 bases. There are 14 residues in the CDR3. Trimming removed 5 bases from V and 0 bases from J; junction bases left unmatched: 2. Germline assignment: CDR1 MNHNS and CDR2 SASEGT. CDR3 DNA: TGTGCCAGCAGTACCAGGGGGAGCACAGATACGCAGTATTTT. Encoded protein: CASSTRGSTDTQYF.

The gene calls are TRBV2 and TRBJ2-7; D gene uncertain. The CDR3 has 17 residues. With 7 bases removed from V and 7 bases from J, the gap between germline ends came to 29 bases. The V gene's germline CDR1 is SNHLY and CDR2 FYNNEI. CDR3 coding DNA: TGTGCCAGCACTCTATCTTTTAAGACGGGCGCGAACAATGAGCAGTACTTC. Translating gives CASTLSFKTGANNEQYF.

V usage is TRBV27 and J usage is TRBJ1-2, with TRBD1 identical over 8 bases. V was pared by 3 bases and J by 3 bases, with 6 bases of the junction left unmatched. CDR3 length: 15 amino acids. Germline V gene data show CDR1 as MNHEY and CDR2 as SMNVEV (reference sequence). In DNA, the CDR3 is TGTGCCAGCAGTTTTTCAGGGGGCGCTTACTATGGCTACACCTTC. It codes for CASSFSGGAYYGYTF.